This paragraph covers one T cell receptor beta chain sequence. The source of the sample is a study of cytomegalovirus exposure and HLA in healthy donors. It was with 60 Vbeta and 13 Jbeta primers that the PCR ran. Produced via immunoSEQ multiplex PCR; TCRdb's table is partial and in-frame only. The listing records 120,000 or so clones. This CDR3 contains 14 residues. In germline, CDR1 is MNHNS, CDR2 SASEGT. V was clipped by 11 bases and J by 3 bases; unmatched bases: 9. Likely unrecorded immune exposures existed in these nominally healthy donors. The sequencing input was PBMCs. The genes are TRBV6-1 and TRBJ2-2, with TRBD2 matching 7 bases. The TCR was taken from a man younger than 35 in good health and CMV-seronegative. The CDR3 DNA sequence: TGTGCCTCTAGCGGTCTAGCCGACACCGGGGAGCTGTTTTTT. Its protein is CASSGLADTGELFF.